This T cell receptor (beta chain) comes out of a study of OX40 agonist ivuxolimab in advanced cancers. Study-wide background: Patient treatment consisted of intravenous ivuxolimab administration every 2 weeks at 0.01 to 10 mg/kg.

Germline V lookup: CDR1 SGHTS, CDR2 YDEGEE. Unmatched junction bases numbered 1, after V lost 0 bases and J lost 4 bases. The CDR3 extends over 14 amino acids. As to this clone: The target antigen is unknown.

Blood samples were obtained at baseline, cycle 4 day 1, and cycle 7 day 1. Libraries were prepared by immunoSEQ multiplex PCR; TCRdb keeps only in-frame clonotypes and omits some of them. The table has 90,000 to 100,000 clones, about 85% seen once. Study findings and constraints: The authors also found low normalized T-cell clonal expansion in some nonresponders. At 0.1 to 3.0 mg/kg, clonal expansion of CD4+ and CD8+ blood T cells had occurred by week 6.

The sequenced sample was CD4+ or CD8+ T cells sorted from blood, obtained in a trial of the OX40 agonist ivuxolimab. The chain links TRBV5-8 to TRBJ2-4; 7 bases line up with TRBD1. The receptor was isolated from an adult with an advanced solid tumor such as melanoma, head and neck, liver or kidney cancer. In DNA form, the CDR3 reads TGTGCCAGCAGCTTGGAGGGACAGAAAAACATTCAGTACTTC. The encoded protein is CASSLEGQKNIQYF.